This T cell receptor beta chain derives from a study of T cells in Graves' hyperthyroidism and ophthalmopathy. About the study: Peripheral blood was secured at the point of initial diagnosis, before any treatment. Findings of the study overall: Separating ophthalmopathy from stable hyperthyroidism was achieved by a 13 V-J model.

Graves' hyperthyroidism showing no ophthalmopathy progression within 18 months was considered stable. Those patients with uncontrolled infection, other autoimmune disease, pregnancy or lactation were excluded. Researchers amplified the TCR beta CDR3 regions from RNA transcripts. With the HTBI primer set, the TCR CDR3 went through a first round of RT-PCR. TCRdb re-derived calls from the multiplex PCR reads in MiXCR, one entry per CDR3 protein. Among about 700,000 distinct CDR3 sequences listed, about 15% were seen once. Germline V gives CDR1 MNHEY, CDR2 SVGAGI. Between the trimmed V and J ends, which lost 0 bases and 8 bases, there was a span of 10 bases. CDR3 length: 13 residues. In its sample, this clonotype was seen many times. Its antigen is still unknown.

This chain joins TRBV6-5 and TRBJ1-2; tentatively, D is TRBD1 (5 bases). The TCR originated in a woman aged 18-29 years with Graves' hyperthyroidism. The sample taken for sequencing was blood. The CDR3 DNA sequence: TGTGCCAGCAGTTACTCGGGCAGGGCGGGCTACACCTTC. As protein: CASSYSGRAGYTF.